These T cell receptor beta chains were read from a single sample in a study of blood T cell repertoires in COVID-19. Profiling relied on immunoSEQ multiplex PCR, and the TCRdb table lists in-frame clones only, not all of them. The repertoire consists of roughly 180,000 clones, with over 80% occurring once and the leading ten covering 7%. The sequenced sample was peripheral blood. These receptors all stem from a woman between 40 and 50 years old with COVID-19, enrolled during active disease. Both conserved end residues are part of each CDR3. Each record gives: V gene, J gene, D gene, clone size, CDR3 protein, CDR3 DNA. A D gene is named only where the DNA matches it firmly. Only some rows state a clone size, as once, few, many or a class for expanded clones.

V gene: TRBV3-1/TRBV3-2; J gene: TRBJ1-1; D gene: NA; clone size: once; CDR3 protein: CASSQAARSGTEAFF; CDR3 DNA: TGTGCCAGCAGCCAAGCCGCCCGGTCCGGCACTGAAGCTTTCTTT
V gene: TRBV7-3; J gene: TRBJ2-2; D gene: TRBD2; clone size: NA; CDR3 protein: CASSLMSGRANTGELFF; CDR3 DNA: TGTGCCAGCAGCTTAATGAGCGGGAGGGCGAACACCGGGGAGCTGTTTTTT
V gene: TRBV19; J gene: TRBJ2-7; D gene: TRBD1; clone size: NA; CDR3 protein: CASNDRVLDYEQYF; CDR3 DNA: TGTGCCAGTAATGACAGGGTATTGGACTACGAGCAGTACTTC
V gene: TRBV6-1; J gene: TRBJ1-5; D gene: NA; clone size: NA; CDR3 protein: CASSEAGHNQPQHF; CDR3 DNA: TGTGCCAGCAGTGAAGCGGGACACAATCAGCCCCAGCATTTT
V gene: TRBV5-1; J gene: TRBJ2-3; D gene: TRBD2; clone size: NA; CDR3 protein: CASSSLVAGGGSDTQYF; CDR3 DNA: TGCGCCAGCAGCTCTTTAGTAGCGGGAGGCGGGTCAGATACGCAGTATTTT
V gene: TRBV7-9; J gene: TRBJ1-5; D gene: NA; clone size: NA; CDR3 protein: CASSSSGYSNQPQHF; CDR3 DNA: TGTGCCAGCAGCTCCTCAGGGTATAGCAATCAGCCCCAGCATTTT
V gene: TRBV5-1; J gene: TRBJ1-1; D gene: TRBD1; clone size: NA; CDR3 protein: CASSLETGVAFF; CDR3 DNA: TGCGCCAGCAGCTTGGAAACAGGGGTCGCTTTCTTT
V gene: TRBV4-1; J gene: TRBJ1-6; D gene: TRBD1; clone size: NA; CDR3 protein: CASSSSPGQGNSPLHF; CDR3 DNA: TGCGCCAGCAGCTCCTCACCGGGACAGGGGAATTCACCCCTCCACTTT
V gene: TRBV12-3/TRBV12-4; J gene: TRBJ1-1; D gene: NA; clone size: NA; CDR3 protein: CASSRQGNTEAFF; CDR3 DNA: TGTGCCAGCAGTCGCCAGGGGAACACTGAAGCTTTCTTT
V gene: TRBV6-6; J gene: TRBJ1-5; D gene: TRBD1; clone size: NA; CDR3 protein: CASSPGSTGSRGQPQHF; CDR3 DNA: TGTGCCAGCAGTCCAGGCTCGACAGGGAGCAGGGGTCAGCCCCAGCATTTT
V gene: TRBV28; J gene: TRBJ1-5; D gene: NA; clone size: NA; CDR3 protein: CASSLAGGYQPQHF; CDR3 DNA: TGTGCCAGCAGTTTAGCAGGAGGTTATCAGCCCCAGCATTTT
V gene: TRBV3-1/TRBV3-2; J gene: TRBJ2-7; D gene: TRBD2; clone size: once; CDR3 protein: CASSQEGTSGGYEQYF; CDR3 DNA: TGTGCCAGCAGCCAAGAGGGAACTAGCGGGGGCTACGAGCAGTACTTC
V gene: TRBV7-2; J gene: TRBJ2-5; D gene: TRBD1; clone size: NA; CDR3 protein: CASSLGWGQGQETQYF; CDR3 DNA: TGTGCCAGCAGCTTAGGGTGGGGACAGGGGCAAGAGACCCAGTACTTC
V gene: TRBV5-1; J gene: TRBJ2-7; D gene: TRBD1; clone size: NA; CDR3 protein: CASSLGGTGSGEQYF; CDR3 DNA: TGCGCCAGCAGCTTGGGAGGGACAGGGTCGGGGGAGCAGTACTTC
V gene: TRBV3-1/TRBV3-2; J gene: TRBJ1-1; D gene: TRBD1; clone size: NA; CDR3 protein: CASSHSGGGNTEAFF; CDR3 DNA: TGTGCCAGCAGCCATTCAGGGGGCGGGAACACTGAAGCTTTCTTT
V gene: TRBV11-2; J gene: TRBJ2-3; D gene: TRBD2; clone size: NA; CDR3 protein: CASSQSSGFLTDTQYF; CDR3 DNA: TGTGCCAGCAGCCAATCTAGCGGGTTTCTCACAGATACGCAGTATTTT
V gene: TRBV5-1; J gene: TRBJ2-1; D gene: TRBD1; clone size: NA; CDR3 protein: CASSFFSPGQGTYNEQFF; CDR3 DNA: TGCGCCAGCAGCTTTTTCAGCCCGGGACAGGGCACCTACAATGAGCAGTTCTTC
V gene: TRBV7-2; J gene: TRBJ1-6; D gene: TRBD1; clone size: few; CDR3 protein: CASSPIPHRGPSPLHF; CDR3 DNA: TGTGCCAGCAGCCCAATCCCCCACAGGGGACCTTCACCCCTCCACTTT
V gene: TRBV7-2; J gene: TRBJ2-7; D gene: NA; clone size: NA; CDR3 protein: CASSLARSVYYEQYF; CDR3 DNA: TGTGCCAGCAGCTTAGCGCGATCGGTTTACTACGAGCAGTACTTC
V gene: TRBV4-2; J gene: TRBJ2-4; D gene: TRBD2; clone size: NA; CDR3 protein: CASSPGTSGIPVQYF; CDR3 DNA: TGTGCCAGCAGCCCCGGGACTAGCGGGATTCCCGTTCAGTACTTC
V gene: TRBV5-1; J gene: TRBJ2-1; D gene: TRBD1; clone size: NA; CDR3 protein: CASSGETGNEQFF; CDR3 DNA: TGCGCCAGCAGCGGGGAGACAGGGAATGAGCAGTTCTTC
V gene: TRBV10-2; J gene: TRBJ2-1; D gene: NA; clone size: NA; CDR3 protein: CASSEFGVRASYNEQFF; CDR3 DNA: TGCGCCAGCAGTGAATTTGGCGTCAGGGCCTCCTACAATGAGCAGTTCTTC
V gene: TRBV19; J gene: TRBJ1-5; D gene: NA; clone size: once; CDR3 protein: CASKRQGGENQPQHF; CDR3 DNA: TGTGCCAGTAAACGGCAGGGAGGGGAAAATCAGCCCCAGCATTTT
V gene: TRBV7-9; J gene: TRBJ2-7; D gene: NA; clone size: NA; CDR3 protein: CASSSVRAEQYF; CDR3 DNA: TGTGCCAGCAGCTCCGTTAGAGCCGAGCAGTACTTC
V gene: TRBV27; J gene: TRBJ1-5; D gene: NA; clone size: NA; CDR3 protein: CASSFLGYNQPQHF; CDR3 DNA: TGTGCCAGCAGTTTCTTGGGCTACAATCAGCCCCAGCATTTT
V gene: TRBV19; J gene: TRBJ2-5; D gene: TRBD2; clone size: NA; CDR3 protein: CASSGASGVQETQYF; CDR3 DNA: TGTGCCAGTAGTGGTGCTAGCGGGGTTCAGGAGACCCAGTACTTC
V gene: TRBV7-9; J gene: TRBJ1-4; D gene: TRBD1; clone size: once; CDR3 protein: CASRAPVVRGRREDEKLFF; CDR3 DNA: TGTGCCAGCAGAGCCCCCGTGGTCAGGGGGCGCCGGGAGGATGAAAAACTGTTTTTT
V gene: TRBV6-4; J gene: TRBJ2-3; D gene: NA; clone size: few; CDR3 protein: CASSDSRETDTQYF; CDR3 DNA: TGTGCCAGCAGTGACTCTAGGGAGACAGATACGCAGTATTTT
V gene: TRBV5-1; J gene: TRBJ2-5; D gene: NA; clone size: NA; CDR3 protein: CASSPHGGQETQYF; CDR3 DNA: TGCGCCAGCAGCCCTCACGGAGGTCAAGAGACCCAGTACTTC